The 19 T cell receptor beta chains in this list originate from one sample, sequenced in a study of glioma-infiltrating T cells. TCR alpha and beta CDR3 regions were amplified from RNA using iRepertoire nested multiplex PCR. TCRdb independently ran MiXCR on the multiplex PCR reads; one entry per CDR3 protein. This sample carries 150,000 to 200,000 distinct CDR3 sequences, around 45% of them seen once, and the ten largest clones take over 4%. The sample consisted of glioma tissue, nonneoplastic brain tissue, or PBMCs (not recorded which). The receptors come from a human donor with low-grade glioma or glioblastoma, undergoing nonglioma brain surgery, or in good health (not recorded which).

A remark on this clonotype: A much larger clone differs from this one at a single base, so this may be a read error. The chain joins TRBV4-2 to TRBJ1-2; a weak D match, TRBD1 (5 bases). CDR1 is LGHNA, CDR2 YNFKEQ, per germline. This CDR3 spans 15 amino acids. CDR3 amino acids: CASSEDRAGHNGYTF. In DNA, the CDR3 is TGTGCCAGCAGCGAAGATAGGGCAGGACACAATGGCTACACCTTC.

This clonotype was observed many times. The chain is built from TRBV2 and TRBJ2-3; D not certain. The CDR3 consists of 14 residues. Trimming pared 2 bases from V and 2 bases from J, leaving 8 bases between. Germline loops: CDR1 SNHLY, CDR2 FYNNEI. CDR3 nucleotides: TGTGCCAGCAGTGAACAAAGCGACACAGATACGCAGTATTTT. It specifies CASSEQSDTDTQYF.

Ten or more counts support this clonotype. V is TRBV29-1 and J is TRBJ1-2; D is perhaps TRBD1 (5 bases). CDR1 is SQVTM and CDR2 is ANQGSEA in the germline V gene. The CDR3 consists of 13 residues. V lost 2 bases and J lost 7, with 14 bases in between. The CDR3 loop reads CSVEPQGKVGYTF. CDR3 in DNA: TGCAGCGTTGAACCCCAGGGCAAGGTTGGCTACACCTTC.

A remark on this clonotype: Just one base apart from a much larger clone, this may be a read error. The CDR3 loop is CASSFGPGNNGQFF. In DNA form, the CDR3 reads TGTGCCAGCAGCTTCGGTCCAGGCAACAATGGGCAGTTCTTC. The chain combines TRBV7-6 with TRBJ2-1; unclear D gene. CDR1 is SGHVS and CDR2 is FNYEAQ in the germline V gene. The CDR3 sequence is 14 residues long.

V and J are TRBV12-3 or TRBV12-4 and TRBJ2-5; D not resolved. CDR3 length: 12 amino acids. The germline V and J ends were trimmed by 7 bases and 2 bases, with 8 bases remaining between them. Here the CDR3 reads CASNLGQETQYF. The CDR3 DNA follows: TGTGCCAGCAATTTGGGGCAAGAGACCCAGTACTTC.

This chain connects TRBV5-4 to TRBJ2-5, with D uncertain. Germline V lookup: CDR1 SGHNT, CDR2 YYREEE (reference sequence). The CDR3 runs 12 residues. V lost 4 bases to trimming and J lost 0 bases, with 4 bases between them. The CDR3 DNA reads TGTGCCAGCAGCATTCACCAAGAGACCCAGTACTTC. This encodes CASSIHQETQYF.

This clonotype was detected many times. The rearrangement links TRBV3-1 to TRBJ2-3; unclear D gene. V was cut by 0 bases and J by 0 bases, with 1 base left in between. Germline CDR1 and CDR2: LGHDT and YNNKEL (reference sequence). The CDR3 consists of 13 residues. This CDR3 reads CASSQESTDTQYF. The CDR3 DNA follows: TGTGCCAGCAGCCAAGAAAGCACAGATACGCAGTATTTT.

This clonotype was counted a few times. The chain employs TRBV2 and TRBJ1-1; D is undetermined. Germline-derived CDR1 and CDR2 are SNHLY and FYNNEI. The CDR3 is 14 residues long. Trimming shortened V by 7 bases and J by 1 base, and 13 bases separated the two germline ends. The CDR3 coding sequence is TGTGCCAGCATCTTTGGGCAACCGAACACTGAAGCTTTCTTT. This sequence encodes CASIFGQPNTEAFF.

This clonotype was picked up many times. V usage is TRBV7-6 and J usage is TRBJ2-1, with D maybe TRBD2 (6 bases). The V gene lost 0 bases and the J gene lost 0 bases, with 6 bases spanning the gap. The CDR3 extends over 15 amino acids. CDR1 and CDR2 from the germline V gene are SGHVS and FNYEAQ. In DNA, the CDR3 is TGTGCCAGCAGCTTAGCGACTAGCTCCTACAATGAGCAGTTCTTC. This sequence encodes CASSLATSSYNEQFF.

This clonotype was counted a few times. The chain recombines TRBV12-3 or TRBV12-4 with TRBJ2-7, with 7 bases matching TRBD1. The J segment lost 2 bases and the V segment lost 5 bases, leaving 6 bases of the junction unmatched. CDR3 length: 14 amino acids. The DNA for the CDR3 is TGTGCCAGCAGTACACAGGGGTTCCCCTACGAGCAGTACTTC. This encodes CASSTQGFPYEQYF.

The chain has TRBV29-1 and TRBJ2-1; 12 nucleotides line up with TRBD2. CDR3 length: 15 amino acids. Trimming took 7 bases from V and 8 from J; bases not matched to a gene: 12. The germline CDR1 and CDR2 sequences are SQVTM and ANQGSEA. For the CDR3, the DNA is TGCAGCGCAGGGACTAGCGGGCCCCTTTTCGATGAGCAGTTCTTC. This encodes CSAGTSGPLFDEQFF.

This clonotype was picked up many times. This chain links TRBV2 with TRBJ2-3; 12 bases agree with TRBD1. This CDR3 region has 15 residues. V was pared by 6 bases and J by 4 bases, with 5 bases of the junction left unmatched. Germline CDR1 reads SNHLY; CDR2 reads FYNNEI. For the CDR3, the DNA is TGTGCCAGCAGCGCCGGGACAGGGGGCGCAGATACGCAGTATTTT. Its translation: CASSAGTGGADTQYF.

V usage is TRBV7-9 and J usage is TRBJ2-1; D unclear. The V gene's germline CDR1 is SEHNR and CDR2 FQNEAQ (reference sequence). V gave up 2 bases and J gave up 10 bases, with 9 bases separating them. The CDR3 runs 12 residues. The CDR3 coding sequence is TGTGCCAGCAGCTTACCCGTGTCCGAGCAGTTCTTC. This translates into CASSLPVSEQFF.

Notes on this clonotype: A read error may be the cause here, since a much bigger clone is one base away. The V gene is TRBV28, the J gene TRBJ2-7, with D unclear. V was pared by 7 bases and J by 2 bases, with 12 bases between. The CDR3 length is 13 residues. The germline V gene encodes CDR1 MDHEN and CDR2 SYDVKM. CDR3 region: CASKNTFPYEQYF. The CDR3 nucleotides are TGTGCCAGCAAGAACACTTTTCCCTACGAGCAGTACTTC.

The gene calls are TRBV12-3 or TRBV12-4 and TRBJ2-7; D possibly corresponds to TRBD1 (6 bases). CDR3 length: 13 residues. V gave up 0 bases and J gave up 9 bases, with 12 bases separating them. CDR3 DNA sequence: TGTGCCAGCAGTTTAGCAGGGGGAGACGGGCAGTACTTC. Translation gives CASSLAGGDGQYF.

This clonotype was recorded many times. This chain links TRBV6-1 with TRBJ2-5; no clear D gene. Looked up from germline, CDR1 is MNHNS and CDR2 is SASEGT. The CDR3 spans 12 residues. Between the trimmed V and J ends, which lost 5 bases and 10 bases, there was a span of 14 bases. CDR3 coding DNA: TGTGCCAGCAGTTCTCGCGGTGCTGGCCAGTACTTC. Its translation is CASSSRGAGQYF.

The genes are TRBV12-3 or TRBV12-4 and TRBJ2-1; 7 bases map to TRBD2. The CDR3 sequence is 16 residues long. The V gene end was trimmed by 1 base and the J gene end by 1 base; junction bases not matched to a gene: 4. DNA for the CDR3: TGTGCCAGCAGTTTAGTTCTAGCGGCATCCTACAATGAGCAGTTCTTC. Protein sequence: CASSLVLAASYNEQFF.

This clonotype was detected ten times or more. The chain links TRBV28 to TRBJ1-1; D remains unclear. The CDR3 totals 14 residues. The V gene lost 4 bases and the J gene lost 1 base, with 10 bases spanning the gap. The germline V gene encodes CDR1 MDHEN and CDR2 SYDVKM. The CDR3 sequence: CASSSAGGNTEAFF. CDR3 nucleotide sequence: TGTGCCAGCAGTTCGGCCGGAGGGAACACTGAAGCTTTCTTT.

The V and J genes are TRBV2 and TRBJ1-6, with 7 bases matching TRBD1. This CDR3 is built from 15 residues. V lost 6 bases and J lost 7; bases outside the gene matches: 9. Germline V lookup: CDR1 SNHLY, CDR2 FYNNEI. The CDR3 DNA is TGTGCCAGCAGAACCTCGGCAGGGGGGAATTCACCCCTCCACTTT. Translation gives CASRTSAGGNSPLHF.